These T cell receptor beta chains were read from a single sample in a study of spatial heterogeneity in lung cancer. TCRdb itself ran the 5' RACE reads through MiXCR, one entry per CDR3 protein. This sample has over 95,000 distinct CDR3 sequences, with 11% found just once. Specimen: PBMCs, collected at follow-up. These receptors all come from a female donor with early-stage non-small cell lung cancer. Each CDR3 is given without its conserved first and last residue. Each record gives: V gene, J gene, D gene, CDR3 protein. A D gene is named only where the DNA matches it firmly.

v_call: TRBV11-2
j_call: TRBJ2-6
d_call: TRBD2
cdr3_aa: ASSGLAGLLSGANVLT

v_call: TRBV11-2
j_call: TRBJ2-3
d_call: .
cdr3_aa: ASSSLSTDTQY

v_call: TRBV12-3/TRBV12-4
j_call: TRBJ1-6
d_call: TRBD1
cdr3_aa: ASSPPGQAYNSPLH

v_call: TRBV2
j_call: TRBJ1-5
d_call: .
cdr3_aa: ASSRTDYSNQPQH

v_call: TRBV5-4
j_call: TRBJ2-1
d_call: TRBD1
cdr3_aa: ASSLNRGLSHNEQF

v_call: TRBV28
j_call: TRBJ2-5
d_call: .
cdr3_aa: ASSSMRGRETQY

v_call: TRBV20-1
j_call: TRBJ2-5
d_call: TRBD2
cdr3_aa: SARSGRANQETQY

v_call: TRBV6-1
j_call: TRBJ1-6
d_call: .
cdr3_aa: ASSEDSPLH

v_call: TRBV28
j_call: TRBJ1-1
d_call: .
cdr3_aa: ATVGQSSTEAF

v_call: TRBV19
j_call: TRBJ2-6
d_call: .
cdr3_aa: ASSIGQDVNVLT

v_call: TRBV5-1
j_call: TRBJ1-5
d_call: TRBD1
cdr3_aa: ASSSGEGAQPQH

v_call: TRBV24-1
j_call: TRBJ2-2
d_call: .
cdr3_aa: ATRPQGPGELF

v_call: TRBV12-3/TRBV12-4
j_call: TRBJ2-7
d_call: TRBD2
cdr3_aa: ASSYSGRAPYEQY

v_call: TRBV24-1
j_call: TRBJ2-3
d_call: .
cdr3_aa: ATSDFAGSPDTQY

v_call: TRBV12-3/TRBV12-4
j_call: TRBJ1-3
d_call: .
cdr3_aa: ASSSQGSISGNTIY

v_call: TRBV7-9
j_call: TRBJ2-2
d_call: .
cdr3_aa: ASSLVRGGTNTGELF

v_call: TRBV11-2
j_call: TRBJ1-4
d_call: TRBD1
cdr3_aa: ASSRGQNNEKLF

v_call: TRBV11-1
j_call: TRBJ2-7
d_call: .
cdr3_aa: ASSSWTEYEQY

v_call: TRBV2
j_call: TRBJ2-2
d_call: .
cdr3_aa: ASSEQGRGGELF

v_call: TRBV7-2
j_call: TRBJ1-5
d_call: .
cdr3_aa: ASSPKPQGFYQPQH

v_call: TRBV10-3
j_call: TRBJ2-7
d_call: TRBD1
cdr3_aa: AIRGTETHEQY

v_call: TRBV29-1
j_call: TRBJ1-6
d_call: .
cdr3_aa: SVQQGSRSYNSPLH

v_call: TRBV24-1
j_call: TRBJ2-3
d_call: .
cdr3_aa: ATAPSTDTQY

v_call: TRBV18
j_call: TRBJ2-7
d_call: TRBD2
cdr3_aa: ASSALLAGGSYEQY

v_call: TRBV2
j_call: TRBJ2-3
d_call: TRBD2
cdr3_aa: ASSTAGGPADTQY

v_call: TRBV13
j_call: TRBJ1-2
d_call: TRBD1
cdr3_aa: ASRQITGGDGYT

v_call: TRBV2
j_call: TRBJ2-5
d_call: TRBD1
cdr3_aa: ASSAQGAMRETQY

v_call: TRBV19
j_call: TRBJ1-5
d_call: TRBD1
cdr3_aa: ASSTRTGQGSQPQH

v_call: TRBV27
j_call: TRBJ1-2
d_call: .
cdr3_aa: ASSFGLRGKDGYT

v_call: TRBV29-1
j_call: TRBJ2-1
d_call: .
cdr3_aa: SARDPPNNEQF

v_call: TRBV11-2
j_call: TRBJ2-3
d_call: .
cdr3_aa: ASSRAATQY

v_call: TRBV5-1
j_call: TRBJ2-7
d_call: .
cdr3_aa: ASSSRKKGYEQY

v_call: TRBV12-3/TRBV12-4
j_call: TRBJ2-1
d_call: .
cdr3_aa: ASSAPGARNSEQF

v_call: TRBV4-2
j_call: TRBJ2-5
d_call: .
cdr3_aa: ASSQGQDKETQY

v_call: TRBV5-1
j_call: TRBJ2-3
d_call: TRBD2
cdr3_aa: ASTPGLASTDTQY

v_call: TRBV12-3/TRBV12-4
j_call: TRBJ2-3
d_call: .
cdr3_aa: ASSTRTDTQY

v_call: TRBV4-2
j_call: TRBJ1-2
d_call: .
cdr3_aa: ASSPRAFENYGYT

v_call: TRBV14
j_call: TRBJ1-6
d_call: .
cdr3_aa: ASSHLGGLVNSPLH

v_call: TRBV6-5
j_call: TRBJ1-1
d_call: TRBD1
cdr3_aa: ASSGQGRMNTEAF

v_call: TRBV20-1
j_call: TRBJ2-7
d_call: TRBD2
cdr3_aa: SARPSSGASYEQY

v_call: TRBV29-1
j_call: TRBJ2-2
d_call: TRBD2
cdr3_aa: SVSSGSSGTGELF

v_call: TRBV2
j_call: TRBJ2-3
d_call: TRBD2
cdr3_aa: ASSLAGAYTDTQY

v_call: TRBV20-1
j_call: TRBJ2-1
d_call: .
cdr3_aa: SARRGPLRNNEQF

v_call: TRBV28
j_call: TRBJ2-7
d_call: TRBD2
cdr3_aa: AGAKGGSSYEQY

v_call: TRBV4-2
j_call: TRBJ2-2
d_call: .
cdr3_aa: ASSQVRGELF

v_call: TRBV7-9
j_call: TRBJ2-5
d_call: .
cdr3_aa: ASSFQQETQY

v_call: TRBV18
j_call: TRBJ2-1
d_call: TRBD2
cdr3_aa: ASSPLNSGRTLNEQF

v_call: TRBV29-1
j_call: TRBJ1-1
d_call: .
cdr3_aa: SYRPMNTEAF

v_call: TRBV9
j_call: TRBJ2-1
d_call: TRBD1
cdr3_aa: ASSPRGDRVDNEQF

v_call: TRBV10-3
j_call: TRBJ2-5
d_call: .
cdr3_aa: AISERTDSGTQY

v_call: TRBV5-1
j_call: TRBJ2-2
d_call: .
cdr3_aa: ASSLAPRAGTGELF

v_call: TRBV5-6
j_call: TRBJ1-4
d_call: .
cdr3_aa: ASSSVGGTQKVEKLF

v_call: TRBV9
j_call: TRBJ2-2
d_call: TRBD2
cdr3_aa: ASSVARAGLDNTGELF

v_call: TRBV19
j_call: TRBJ2-1
d_call: .
cdr3_aa: ASSRPLRRRDYNEQF

v_call: TRBV5-1
j_call: TRBJ1-2
d_call: .
cdr3_aa: ASSFGSPDYGYT

v_call: TRBV30
j_call: TRBJ1-3
d_call: .
cdr3_aa: AWRLRPYSGNTIY

v_call: TRBV7-2
j_call: TRBJ2-3
d_call: TRBD2
cdr3_aa: ASSSPGLAGGPTDTQY